This is a list of T cell receptor beta chains from one sample in a study of T cell repertoires in cytomegalovirus infection. TCRdb passed the reads through MiXCR, listing each CDR3 protein once. This sample has about 240,000 distinct CDR3 sequences; roughly 6.5% occur once, and the top ten carry about 6.3%. Sequencing input: PBMCs. These receptors originate from a human donor in good health (CMV status not recorded). Some clones in this sample may be carry-over from other donors' samples. The CDR3 runs from the conserved cysteine through the conserved F or W. A D gene is named only where the DNA matches it firmly. Rows may omit the clone size; those that give it use once, few, many or a size class.

d_call: .; clone_size: many; v_call: TRBV19; j_call: TRBJ1-5; cdr3_aa: CASSTDRRQPQHF; cdr3_nt: TGTGCCAGTAGTACCGACAGGCGTCAGCCCCAGCATTTT
d_call: .; clone_size: many; v_call: TRBV7-2; j_call: TRBJ1-2; cdr3_aa: CASSSLQGYGYTF; cdr3_nt: TGTGCCAGCAGCTCCCTACAGGGCTATGGCTACACCTTC
d_call: .; clone_size: many; v_call: TRBV6-2/TRBV6-3; j_call: TRBJ1-1; cdr3_aa: CASSYSGVAYTEAFF; cdr3_nt: TGTGCCAGCAGTTACTCAGGGGTTGCGTACACTGAAGCTTTCTTT
d_call: .; clone_size: .; v_call: TRBV30; j_call: TRBJ2-3; cdr3_aa: CAWSRGVGGGGTDTQYF; cdr3_nt: TGTGCCTGGAGTAGGGGGGTGGGGGGGGGCGGCACAGATACGCAGTATTTT
d_call: .; clone_size: many; v_call: TRBV7-2; j_call: TRBJ1-1; cdr3_aa: CASSTRDISEAFF; cdr3_nt: TGTGCCAGCAGCACCAGGGACATATCTGAAGCTTTCTTT
d_call: TRBD1; clone_size: many; v_call: TRBV7-8; j_call: TRBJ2-7; cdr3_aa: CASSLTTPGQGNYEQYF; cdr3_nt: TGTGCCAGCAGCTTAACAACACCGGGACAGGGGAACTACGAGCAGTACTTC
d_call: .; clone_size: many; v_call: TRBV25-1; j_call: TRBJ1-2; cdr3_aa: CASSGTVYGYTF; cdr3_nt: TGTGCCAGCAGCGGGACGGTATATGGCTACACCTTC
d_call: TRBD1; clone_size: .; v_call: TRBV20-1; j_call: TRBJ1-2; cdr3_aa: CSLRTGVNYGYTF; cdr3_nt: TGCTCCCTGAGGACAGGTGTTAACTATGGCTACACCTTC
d_call: .; clone_size: many; v_call: TRBV27; j_call: TRBJ1-5; cdr3_aa: CASSSMGWYSNQPQHF; cdr3_nt: TGTGCCAGCAGTTCGATGGGGTGGTATAGCAATCAGCCCCAGCATTTT
d_call: TRBD1; clone_size: many; v_call: TRBV7-2; j_call: TRBJ2-5; cdr3_aa: CASGPDRGAETQYF; cdr3_nt: TGTGCCAGCGGCCCGGACAGGGGGGCGGAGACCCAGTACTTC
d_call: .; clone_size: many; v_call: TRBV7-9; j_call: TRBJ2-3; cdr3_aa: CASSPPVKGTDTQYF; cdr3_nt: TGTGCCAGCAGCCCTCCAGTCAAAGGTACAGATACGCAGTATTTT
d_call: TRBD2; clone_size: many; v_call: TRBV28; j_call: TRBJ2-7; cdr3_aa: CASSFPGGSGGPSLQSYEQYF; cdr3_nt: TGTGCCAGCAGTTTCCCCGGCGGTAGCGGGGGGCCCTCGTTACAATCCTACGAGCAGTACTTC
d_call: .; clone_size: many; v_call: TRBV11-2; j_call: TRBJ1-1; cdr3_aa: CASPSTERGSAEAFF; cdr3_nt: TGTGCCAGTCCTTCGACAGAGAGAGGTAGCGCTGAAGCTTTCTTT
d_call: .; clone_size: many; v_call: TRBV7-2; j_call: TRBJ1-6; cdr3_aa: CASTQVGQAYNSPLHF; cdr3_nt: TGTGCCAGCACCCAAGTGGGACAAGCTTATAATTCACCCCTCCACTTT
d_call: TRBD1; clone_size: many; v_call: TRBV7-9; j_call: TRBJ2-2; cdr3_aa: CASSSISDRGQNTGELFF; cdr3_nt: TGTGCCAGCAGCTCCATCTCGGACAGGGGCCAGAACACCGGGGAGCTGTTTTTT
d_call: TRBD1; clone_size: many; v_call: TRBV4-3; j_call: TRBJ1-2; cdr3_aa: CASSQEGEGAVGYTF; cdr3_nt: TGCGCCAGCAGCCAAGAGGGGGAGGGGGCAGTTGGCTACACCTTC
d_call: .; clone_size: many; v_call: TRBV20-1; j_call: TRBJ2-6; cdr3_aa: CSANSPISGANVLTF; cdr3_nt: TGCAGTGCTAACAGTCCAATCTCTGGGGCCAACGTCCTGACTTTC
d_call: TRBD1; clone_size: many; v_call: TRBV20-1; j_call: TRBJ1-2; cdr3_aa: CSAGQGADYGYTF; cdr3_nt: TGCAGTGCTGGACAGGGGGCAGACTATGGCTACACCTTC
d_call: TRBD2; clone_size: many; v_call: TRBV20-1; j_call: TRBJ2-7; cdr3_aa: CSARPSGGSYEQYF; cdr3_nt: TGCAGTGCTAGACCCAGCGGGGGCTCCTACGAGCAGTACTTC
d_call: TRBD2; clone_size: many; v_call: TRBV5-5; j_call: TRBJ2-1; cdr3_aa: CASSFQPSGGNEQFF; cdr3_nt: TGTGCCAGCAGCTTTCAGCCTAGCGGGGGCAATGAGCAGTTCTTC
d_call: TRBD1; clone_size: many; v_call: TRBV28; j_call: TRBJ1-5; cdr3_aa: CASSPPDRVYQPQHF; cdr3_nt: TGTGCCAGCAGTCCGCCTGACAGGGTATATCAGCCCCAGCATTTT
d_call: .; clone_size: .; v_call: TRBV5-1; j_call: TRBJ1-1; cdr3_aa: CASSREGEAFF; cdr3_nt: TGCGCCAGCAGCCGTGAGGGTGAAGCTTTCTTT
d_call: TRBD1; clone_size: few; v_call: TRBV5-4; j_call: TRBJ1-4; cdr3_aa: CASSSRTGSNEKLFF; cdr3_nt: TGTGCCAGCAGCTCTAGGACAGGTTCAAATGAAAAACTGTTTTTT
d_call: TRBD1; clone_size: .; v_call: TRBV20-1; j_call: TRBJ1-6; cdr3_aa: CSVSGQGLSPLHF; cdr3_nt: TGCAGTGTTTCGGGACAGGGGCTTTCACCCCTCCACTTT
d_call: TRBD1; clone_size: many; v_call: TRBV7-2; j_call: TRBJ1-6; cdr3_aa: CASSLTGVNSPLHF; cdr3_nt: TGTGCCAGCAGCTTAACAGGGGTCAATTCACCCCTCCACTTT
d_call: TRBD1; clone_size: .; v_call: TRBV10-3; j_call: TRBJ1-5; cdr3_aa: CAISPGGTGNQPQHF; cdr3_nt: TGTGCCATCAGCCCCGGTGGGACAGGGAATCAGCCCCAGCATTTT
d_call: .; clone_size: many; v_call: TRBV10-1; j_call: TRBJ1-1; cdr3_aa: CASSQGFVTTEAFF; cdr3_nt: TGCGCCAGCTCACAGGGTTTTGTTACCACTGAAGCTTTCTTT